The 16 T cell receptor beta chains given below trace back to one sample, sequenced in a study of blood T cell repertoires in COVID-19. Assay used: immunoSEQ multiplex PCR; TCRdb lists only in-frame clones, some missing. This sample has around 400,000 clones; roughly 86% occur once, and the top ten carry 2.3%. The source material was peripheral blood. Receptors originate from a woman aged 55-70 years with COVID-19, enrolled during active disease.

The chain recombines TRBV7-6 with TRBJ2-2, with 8 bases identical to TRBD2. Germline CDR1 is SGHVS and CDR2 is FNYEAQ. The CDR3 sequence is 16 residues long. V was pared by 2 bases and J by 1 base, with 3 bases of the junction left unmatched. The CDR3 nucleotides read TGTGCCAGCAGCTTACAAAGCGGGGGGAACACCGGGGAGCTGTTTTTT. Protein: CASSLQSGGNTGELFF.

This chain joins TRBV5-1 and TRBJ1-1, with D perhaps TRBD1 (5 bases). Trimming took off 0 bases at V and 1 base at J, with 10 bases between the two ends. CDR1 SGHRS and CDR2 YFSETQ come from the germline V gene. The CDR3 sequence is 15 residues long. The CDR3 here is CASSLVVRENTEAFF. CDR3 sequence (DNA): TGCGCCAGCAGCTTGGTGGTCAGGGAGAACACTGAAGCTTTCTTT.

This sequence joins TRBV5-1 and TRBJ1-1; 8 bases match TRBD1. CDR3 length equals 16 residues. V gave up 0 bases and J gave up 5 bases; unmatched junction bases: 9. Germline CDR1 reads SGHRS; CDR2 reads YFSETQ. In DNA, the CDR3 is TGCGCCAGCAGCTTGGGGCAGGGGGCTTTGGGGACTGAAGCTTTCTTT. Translated, it gives CASSLGQGALGTEAFF.

The J gene is TRBJ2-7, the V gene TRBV2; 7 nucleotides line up with TRBD1. Trimming removed 5 bases from V and 6 bases from J; junction bases left unmatched: 7. This CDR3 comprises 13 residues. Germline CDR1 and CDR2: SNHLY and FYNNEI. CDR3 sequence reads: CASSYRGLGEQYF. The CDR3 DNA reads as TGTGCCAGCAGTTACAGGGGTTTGGGCGAGCAGTACTTC. Variable domain in full (rest from reference TRBV2 and TRBJ2-7): EPEVTQTPSHQVTQMGQEVILRCVPISNHLYFYWYRQILGQKVEFLVSFYNNEISEKSEIFDDQFSVERPDGSNFTLKIRSTKLEDSAMYFCASSYRGLGEQYFGPGTRLTVT.

In regard to this clone: Other DNA sequences within the sample encode an identical CDR3. The chain links TRBV5-1 to TRBJ1-6; 7 nucleotides align to TRBD1. This CDR3 has 15 amino acids. V lost 0 bases to trimming and J lost 7 bases; unmatched junction nucleotides: 4. Germline V gives CDR1 SGHRS, CDR2 YFSETQ. CDR3 in amino acids: CASSLGTGGNSPLHF. The CDR3 nucleotides are TGCGCCAGCAGCTTGGGGACAGGAGGGAATTCACCCCTCCACTTT.

The V call is TRBV3-1 (or the pseudogene TRBV3-2), the J call TRBJ1-4; D uncertain. Germline CDR1 reads LGHDT; CDR2 reads YNNKEL (reference sequence). Trimming took off 4 bases at V and 7 bases at J, with 16 bases between the two ends. This CDR3 region has 15 residues. The CDR3 region is CASSPFTRAGEKLFF. In DNA, the CDR3 is TGTGCCAGCAGCCCGTTCACACGGGCGGGTGAAAAACTGTTTTTT.

The V and J genes are TRBV11-2 and TRBJ2-7, with 12 bases identical to TRBD2. V was pared by 3 bases and J by 5 bases, with 8 bases of the junction left unmatched. The CDR3 is made up of 16 amino acids. Germline loops: CDR1 SGHAT, CDR2 FQNNGV. The CDR3 DNA sequence: TGTGCCAGCAGCTTCATACCGGGACTAGCGGGTAACGAGCAGTACTTC. It encodes CASSFIPGLAGNEQYF.

V usage is TRBV7-2 and J usage is TRBJ1-2; the match to TRBD1 covers 10 bases. The CDR3 spans 15 residues. Germline V gives CDR1 SGHTA, CDR2 FQGNSA. Unmatched junction bases numbered 7, after V lost 5 bases and J lost 4 bases. The chain's CDR3 is CASSLRGQGSYGYTF. In nucleotides, the CDR3 is TGTGCCAGCAGCCTAAGGGGACAGGGGAGCTATGGCTACACCTTC.

J is TRBJ2-1 and V is TRBV11-2; the D gene is possibly TRBD1 (5 bases). The CDR3 is 16 amino acids. Between the trimmed V and J ends, which lost 5 bases and 0 bases, there was a span of 14 bases. From germline, CDR1 is SGHAT and CDR2 FQNNGV. The CDR3 spells CASSQRADSSYNEQFF. The DNA of the CDR3 is TGTGCCAGCAGCCAGCGCGCCGACAGCTCCTACAATGAGCAGTTCTTC.

J is TRBJ2-3 and V is TRBV7-3; the match to TRBD1 covers 7 bases. V was pared by 3 bases and J by 0 bases, with 6 bases of the junction left unmatched. Germline V gene sequence: CDR1 SGHTA, CDR2 FQGTGA. The CDR3 consists of 16 residues. For the CDR3, the DNA is TGTGCCAGCAGCTTCGGACAGGCTCTTAGCACAGATACGCAGTATTTT. Its protein is CASSFGQALSTDTQYF.

The rearrangement joins TRBV14 to TRBJ1-2; D possibly corresponds to TRBD1 (6 bases). The CDR3 is 16 amino acids. Germline CDR1 SGHDN, CDR2 FVKESK. Deletions cut 0 bases from V and 4 bases from J, with 15 bases between. The CDR3 coding sequence is TGTGCCAGCAGCCAAGACTCGCCAGGGGTGGGCTATGGCTACACCTTC. Its translation is CASSQDSPGVGYGYTF.

The chain recombines TRBV19 with TRBJ1-1; unclear D gene. Trimming pared 3 bases from V and 2 bases from J, leaving 10 bases between. This CDR3 contains 14 residues. Germline assignment: CDR1 LNHDA and CDR2 SQIVND (reference sequence). CDR3 loop: CASSMGRVNTEAFF. The CDR3 DNA reads as TGTGCCAGTAGTATGGGTCGGGTAAACACTGAAGCTTTCTTT.

A single count supports this clone. This chain joins TRBV18 and TRBJ1-1; D might be TRBD1 (5 bases). The CDR3 loop spans 12 amino acids. Trimming left V 6 bases short and J 9 bases short, with 14 bases between. Germline-derived CDR1 and CDR2 are KGHSH and LQKENI. The CDR3 bases are TGTGCCAGCTCCTCTGGGGGAGGACAAGCTTTCTTT. Protein product: CASSSGGGQAFF.

The V call is TRBV3-1 (or the pseudogene TRBV3-2), the J call TRBJ2-5; a possible D gene is TRBD1 (5 bases). The CDR3 loop spans 14 amino acids. Looked up from germline, CDR1 is LGHDT and CDR2 is YNNKEL (reference sequence). The germline V and J ends were trimmed by 8 bases and 3 bases, with 16 bases remaining between them. CDR3 in DNA: TGTGCCAGCGCTCCCATTAAGGGGAAAGAGACCCAGTACTTC. Its translation is CASAPIKGKETQYF.

The chain has TRBV7-3 and TRBJ1-1, with 11 bases matching TRBD1. There are 13 residues in the CDR3. V lost 2 bases to trimming and J lost 10 bases; unmatched junction nucleotides: 3. Germline values: CDR1 SGHTA, CDR2 FQGTGA. CDR3 region: CASSLGTGGRAFF. CDR3 nucleotide sequence: TGTGCCAGCAGCTTAGGGACAGGGGGTAGAGCTTTCTTT.

Here the CDR3 DNA reads TGTGCCAGCAGCTTAGAGGGGCCGACTGAAGCTTTCTTT. This translates into CASSLEGPTEAFF. The V call is TRBV7-9, the J call TRBJ1-1; weak D call: TRBD1 (5 bases). The V gene's germline CDR1 is SEHNR and CDR2 FQNEAQ (reference sequence). Between the trimmed V and J ends, which lost 1 base and 5 bases, there was a span of 8 bases. The CDR3 covers 13 residues.